This TCR beta chain is from a study of CD4 T cells in relation to SARS-CoV-2 and coronaviruses. The overall study: TCR beta CDR3s were sequenced after approximately ten-day antigen culture of PBMCs. General study points: About 65% of donors had memory CD4+ clonotypes crossrecognizing SARS-CoV-2 and common cold coronavirus spike.

Generated by immunoSEQ multiplex PCR, the TCRdb table keeps only in-frame clones and is missing some. The sample shows roughly 30,000 clones, roughly 76% of them seen only once. Naive and memory CD4+ T cells were separated from cryopreserved PBMCs. Trimming removed 1 base from V and 6 bases from J, with 10 bases in between. The germline CDR1 and CDR2 sequences are SGDLS and YYNGEE. CDR3 length: 13 amino acids. On this clone: Antigen specificity is unknown.

Sample: memory CD4+ T cells from PBMCs, cultured in vitro. The chain couples TRBV9 to TRBJ1-1, with TRBD1 as a possible D gene (5 bases). This TCR derives from an adult with COVID-19. The CDR3 bases are TGTGCCAGCAGCGTAAGGGGTGGGGCTGAAGCTTTCTTT. It specifies CASSVRGGAEAFF.